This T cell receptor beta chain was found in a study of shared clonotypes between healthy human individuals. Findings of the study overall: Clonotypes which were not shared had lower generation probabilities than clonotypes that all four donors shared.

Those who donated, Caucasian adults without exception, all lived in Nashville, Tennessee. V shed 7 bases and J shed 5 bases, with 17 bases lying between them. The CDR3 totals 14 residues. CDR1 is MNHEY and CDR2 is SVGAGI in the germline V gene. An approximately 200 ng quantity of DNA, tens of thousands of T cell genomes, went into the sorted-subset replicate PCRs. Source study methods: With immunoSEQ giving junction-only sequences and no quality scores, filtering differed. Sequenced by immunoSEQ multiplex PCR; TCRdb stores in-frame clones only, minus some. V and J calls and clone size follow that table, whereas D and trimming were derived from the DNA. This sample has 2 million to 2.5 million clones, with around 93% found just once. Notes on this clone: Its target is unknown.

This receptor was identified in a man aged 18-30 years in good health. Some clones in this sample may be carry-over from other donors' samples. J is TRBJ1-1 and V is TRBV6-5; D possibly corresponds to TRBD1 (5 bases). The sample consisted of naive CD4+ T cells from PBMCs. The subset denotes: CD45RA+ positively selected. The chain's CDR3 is CASTGGGSSTEAFF. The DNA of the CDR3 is TGTGCCAGCACCGGGGGGGGGTCCAGTACTGAAGCTTTCTTT.